This TCR beta chain is drawn from a study of naive and memory T cell subsets. Study-wide results and limits: Especially in CD8 cells, naive repertoires contained a few larger clonotypes, possibly CD45RA-re-expressing memory cells.

Two oligonucleotides, mixed equimolar, formed the beta constant-region primer covering TRBC1 and TRBC2. Nested alpha and beta constant-region primers with the SP2 primer drove four PCR rounds on ligated cDNA. TCRdb re-analysed the UMI-ligation and nested PCR reads in MiXCR, keeping a single row per CDR3 protein. The repertoire includes some 82,000 distinct CDR3 sequences, approximately 10% of them detected once, and more than 0.11% sits in the top ten. This clonotype was counted between two and nine times. The antigen remains undetermined. V lost 2 bases and J 9 bases, leaving 22 bases between the germline ends. Germline CDR1 SGDLS, CDR2 YYNGEE. The CDR3 has 16 residues.

The chain joins TRBV9 to TRBJ2-3; D perhaps matches TRBD1 (7 bases). This sequence was found in a human donor in good health. The source material was naive CD4+ T cells from blood. The CDR3: CASSVRLEGPGGTQYF. The CDR3 region has the DNA TGTGCCAGCAGCGTCCGCCTGGAGGGCCCAGGGGGGACGCAGTATTTT.